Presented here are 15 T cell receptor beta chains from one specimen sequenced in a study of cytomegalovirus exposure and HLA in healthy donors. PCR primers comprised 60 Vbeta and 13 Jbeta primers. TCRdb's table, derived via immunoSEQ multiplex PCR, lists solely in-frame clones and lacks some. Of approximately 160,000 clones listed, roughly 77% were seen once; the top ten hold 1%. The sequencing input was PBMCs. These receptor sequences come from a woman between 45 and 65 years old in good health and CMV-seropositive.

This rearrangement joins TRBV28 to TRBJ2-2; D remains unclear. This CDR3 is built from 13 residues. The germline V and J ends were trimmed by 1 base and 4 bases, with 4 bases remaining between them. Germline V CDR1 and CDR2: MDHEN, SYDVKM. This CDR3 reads CASSLSGTGELFF. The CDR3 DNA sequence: TGTGCCAGCAGTTTATCGGGCACCGGGGAGCTGTTTTTT.

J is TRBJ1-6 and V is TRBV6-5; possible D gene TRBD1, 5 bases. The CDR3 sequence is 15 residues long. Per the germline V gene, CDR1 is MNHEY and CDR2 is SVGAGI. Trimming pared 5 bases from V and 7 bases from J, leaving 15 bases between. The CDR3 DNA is TGTGCCAGCAGTGCGGGACTTCCAGGGAATTCACCCCTCCACTTT. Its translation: CASSAGLPGNSPLHF.

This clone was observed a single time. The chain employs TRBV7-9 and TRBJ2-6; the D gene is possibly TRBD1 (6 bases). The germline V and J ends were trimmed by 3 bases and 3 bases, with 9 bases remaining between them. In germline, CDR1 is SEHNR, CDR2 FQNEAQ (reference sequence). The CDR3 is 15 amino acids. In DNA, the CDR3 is TGTGCCAGCAGCTTTTGGGGGCGTGGGGCCAACGTCCTGACTTTC. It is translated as CASSFWGRGANVLTF.

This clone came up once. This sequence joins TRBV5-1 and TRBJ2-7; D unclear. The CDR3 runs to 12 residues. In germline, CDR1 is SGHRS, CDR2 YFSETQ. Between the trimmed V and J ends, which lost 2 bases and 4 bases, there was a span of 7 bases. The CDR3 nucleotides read TGCGCCAGCAGCTTTAACGGGTACGAGCAGTACTTC. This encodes CASSFNGYEQYF.

CDR3 residues: CASSLAYEQFF. Written as DNA, the CDR3 is TGTGCCAGCAGTCTAGCGTATGAGCAGTTCTTC. The chain recombines TRBV5-6 with TRBJ2-1; D might be TRBD2 (6 bases). The germline CDR1 and CDR2 sequences are SGHDT and YYEEEE. The V gene lost 5 bases and the J gene lost 8 bases, with 8 bases spanning the gap. The CDR3 is 11 residues long.

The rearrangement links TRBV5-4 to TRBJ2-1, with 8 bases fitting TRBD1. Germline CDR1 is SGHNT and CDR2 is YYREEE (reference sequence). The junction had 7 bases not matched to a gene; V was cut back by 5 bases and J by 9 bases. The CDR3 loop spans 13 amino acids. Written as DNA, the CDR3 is TGTGCCAGCAGGGGGACAGGCGAAGGTGAGCAGTTCTTC. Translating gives CASRGTGEGEQFF.

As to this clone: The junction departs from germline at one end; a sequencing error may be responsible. The CDR3 DNA reads as TGTGCTAGCAGCCAAATGTACAGGGGATCCACCGGGGAGCTGTTTTTT. It translates to CASSQMYRGSTGELFF. The chain joins TRBV7-7 to TRBJ2-2; 7 bases line up with TRBD1. The CDR3 runs to 16 residues. Germline CDR1 is SSHAT and CDR2 is FNYEAQ (reference sequence).

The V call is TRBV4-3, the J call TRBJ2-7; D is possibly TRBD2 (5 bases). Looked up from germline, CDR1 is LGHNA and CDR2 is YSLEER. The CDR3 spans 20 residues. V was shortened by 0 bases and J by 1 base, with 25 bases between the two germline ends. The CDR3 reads CASSQDISYSSLIWSYEQYF. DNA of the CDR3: TGCGCCAGCAGCCAAGATATCTCGTACTCTAGCCTGATCTGGTCCTACGAGCAGTACTTC.

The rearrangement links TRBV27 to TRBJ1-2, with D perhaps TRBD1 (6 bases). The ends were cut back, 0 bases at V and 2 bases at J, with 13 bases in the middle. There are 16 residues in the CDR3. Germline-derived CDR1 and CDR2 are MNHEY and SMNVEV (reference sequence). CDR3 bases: TGTGCCAGCAGTTTATCCCCTACAGGGAGCAACTATGGCTACACCTTC. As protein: CASSLSPTGSNYGYTF.

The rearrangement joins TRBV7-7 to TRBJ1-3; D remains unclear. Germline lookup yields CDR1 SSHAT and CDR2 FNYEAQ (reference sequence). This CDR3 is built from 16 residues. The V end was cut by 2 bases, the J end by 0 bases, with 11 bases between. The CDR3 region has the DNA TGTGCCAGCAGCTTAAATCGTGCAGACTCTGGAAACACCATATATTTT. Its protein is CASSLNRADSGNTIYF. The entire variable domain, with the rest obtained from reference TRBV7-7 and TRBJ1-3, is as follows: GAGVSQSPRYKVTKRGQDVTLRCDPISSHATLYWYQQALGQGPEFLTYFNYEAQPDKSGLPSDRFSAERPEGSISTLTIQRTEQRDSAMYRCASSLNRADSGNTIYFGEGSWLTVV.

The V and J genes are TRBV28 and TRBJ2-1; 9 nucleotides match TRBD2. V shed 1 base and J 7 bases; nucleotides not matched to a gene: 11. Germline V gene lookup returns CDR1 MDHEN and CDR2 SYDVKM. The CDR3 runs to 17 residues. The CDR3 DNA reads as TGTGCCAGCAGTTTATTTCGCGGTAGCGGGAGAATAAATGAGCAGTTCTTC. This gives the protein CASSLFRGSGRINEQFF.

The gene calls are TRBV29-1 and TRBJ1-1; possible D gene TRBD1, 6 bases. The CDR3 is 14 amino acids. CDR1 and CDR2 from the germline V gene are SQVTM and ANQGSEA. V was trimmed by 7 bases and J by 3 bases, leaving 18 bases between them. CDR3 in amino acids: CSGGSAGAYTEAFF. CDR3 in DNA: TGCAGCGGGGGATCCGCGGGGGCCTACACTGAAGCTTTCTTT. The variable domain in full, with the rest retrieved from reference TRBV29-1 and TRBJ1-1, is SAVISQKPSRDICQRGTSLTIQCQVDSQVTMMFWYRQQPGQSLTLIATANQGSEATYESGFVIDKFPISRPNLTFSTLTVSNMSPEDSSIYLCSGGSAGAYTEAFFGQGTRLTVV.

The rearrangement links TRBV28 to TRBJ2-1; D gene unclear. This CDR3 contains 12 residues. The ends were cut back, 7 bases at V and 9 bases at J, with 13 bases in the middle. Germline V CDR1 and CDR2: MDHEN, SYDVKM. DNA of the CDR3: TGTGCCAGCACCACCCTTCCAGGTGAGCAGTTCTTC. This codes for CASTTLPGEQFF.

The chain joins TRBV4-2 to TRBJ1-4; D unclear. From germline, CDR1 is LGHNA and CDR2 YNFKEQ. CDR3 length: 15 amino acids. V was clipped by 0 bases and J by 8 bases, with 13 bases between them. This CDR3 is CASSQDRKTFEKLFF. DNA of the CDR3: TGTGCCAGCAGCCAAGATCGTAAGACTTTCGAAAAACTGTTTTTT.

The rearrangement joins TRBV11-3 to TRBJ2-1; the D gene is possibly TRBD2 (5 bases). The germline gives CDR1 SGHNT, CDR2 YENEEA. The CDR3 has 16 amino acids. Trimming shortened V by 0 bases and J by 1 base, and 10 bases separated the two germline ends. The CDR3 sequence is CASSLDGKRSYNEQFF. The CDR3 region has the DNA TGTGCCAGCAGCTTAGACGGGAAGAGATCCTACAATGAGCAGTTCTTC.